This T cell receptor beta chain was sequenced during a study of CD8 T cells in cerebrospinal fluid in Alzheimer's disease. Points from the study as a whole: EBV-specific clones were neither the most expanded nor enriched in Alzheimer's patients. Finding EBV-specific TCRs in cerebrospinal fluid does not show EBV causes Alzheimer's disease. In mild cognitive impairment or Alzheimer's disease, the biggest CSF clone made up more TCRs than in controls.

10X single-cell V(D)J and 5' gene-expression libraries profiled CSF cells. TCRdb re-called the 10x single-cell sequencing reads and gives one entry per CDR3 protein, without DNA. This sample's table reports fewer than 1,500 distinct CDR3 sequences. This clonotype is identified as medium-sized from frequency. Its cognate antigen is unknown. The CDR3 loop spans 15 amino acids. The germline V gene has CDR1 ENHRY and CDR2 SYGVKD. This clonotype originated in a human donor with mild cognitive impairment. This sequence joins TRBV10-3 and TRBJ2-3; without DNA, the TCRdb call of TRBD1 cannot be checked. The sequenced sample was cerebrospinal fluid. The CDR3 loop is CAISERDTSTDTQYF.